The 9 T cell receptor beta chains below were found in one sample sequenced in a study of technical replicates of blood from four donors. Profiling relied on immunoSEQ multiplex PCR, and the TCRdb table lists in-frame clones only, not all of them. The sample carries almost 70,000 clones, 80% to 95% recorded once. Material: PBMCs. The source is a human donor in good health. Some clones in this sample may be carry-over from other donors' samples.

The rearrangement uses TRBV4-1 and TRBJ1-2, with 8 bases lining up with TRBD1. With V trimmed by 4 bases and J by 1 base, 5 bases remained unmatched. The CDR3 spans 15 residues. Looked up from germline, CDR1 is MGHRA and CDR2 is YSYEKL. Here the CDR3 DNA reads TGCGCCAGCAGCCGGGGACAGGCTTATAACTATGGCTACACCTTC. As protein: CASSRGQAYNYGYTF.

V gene TRBV7-2 combines with J gene TRBJ2-1, with 11 bases that match TRBD2. V lost 2 bases and J lost 4; bases outside the gene matches: 4. Germline V gene lookup returns CDR1 SGHTA and CDR2 FQGNSA. The CDR3 length is 16 residues. The CDR3 sequence: CASSLSRTSGYNEQFF. As DNA, the CDR3 is TGTGCCAGCAGCTTATCAAGGACTAGCGGGTACAATGAGCAGTTCTTC.

The gene calls are TRBV7-8 and TRBJ1-2; 11 positions agree with TRBD1. Losses at the gene ends were 5 bases for V and 5 bases for J; bases not matched to a gene: 10. Germline assignment: CDR1 SGHVS and CDR2 FQNEAQ. This CDR3 has 16 residues. In DNA, the CDR3 is TGTGCCAGCAGCCACCGGGACAGGGGGTTTGGGTATGGCTACACCTTC. It specifies CASSHRDRGFGYGYTF.

The J gene is TRBJ2-3, the V gene TRBV5-4; the match to TRBD1 covers 7 bases. The CDR3 spans 16 residues. The trim removed 1 base at V and 4 bases at J, leaving 9 bases unmatched. CDR1 and CDR2 (germline): SGHNT, YYREEE (reference sequence). The CDR3: CASSLRAGGPSDTQYF. Here the CDR3 DNA reads TGTGCCAGCAGCTTGAGGGCAGGGGGTCCCTCAGATACGCAGTATTTT.

The V and J genes are TRBV12-5 and TRBJ2-7; tentative D call: TRBD2 (5 bases). The germline V and J ends were trimmed by 6 bases and 3 bases, with 9 bases remaining between them. This CDR3 comprises 12 residues. Germline assignment: CDR1 LGHNT and CDR2 FRNRAP. The CDR3 here is CASGPDYYEQYF. The CDR3 region has the DNA TGTGCTAGTGGGCCCGACTACTACGAGCAGTACTTC.

This clone was detected once. The chain links TRBV25-1 to TRBJ2-2; 9 bases fit TRBD1. The CDR3 runs to 16 residues. Trimming cost V 3 bases and J 5 bases; bases outside gene matches: 7. Germline CDR1 reads MGHDK; CDR2 reads SYGVNS. DNA of the CDR3: TGTGCCAGCAGTGATCTACAGGGGGCGCGGACCGGGGAGCTGTTTTTT. This codes for CASSDLQGARTGELFF.

This chain joins TRBV4-2 and TRBJ1-3, with no clear D. V was shortened by 6 bases and J by 0 bases, with 15 bases between the two germline ends. The V gene's germline CDR1 is LGHNA and CDR2 YNFKEQ. The CDR3 extends over 16 amino acids. CDR3 loop: CASRTFEGSSGNTIYF. The CDR3 region has the DNA TGTGCCAGCAGAACCTTTGAGGGTTCCTCTGGAAACACCATATATTTT.

The chain combines TRBV13 with TRBJ2-3; 12 bases map to TRBD2. Germline V gives CDR1 PRHDT, CDR2 FYEKMQ (reference sequence). This CDR3 is 15 amino acids long. V lost 4 bases to trimming and J lost 7 bases; unmatched junction nucleotides: 6. CDR3 region: CASSSTSGSVNTQYF. CDR3 in DNA: TGTGCCAGCAGCTCGACTAGCGGGAGCGTGAATACGCAGTATTTT.

The rearrangement links TRBV30 to TRBJ1-5; D is possibly TRBD1 (5 bases). Germline loops: CDR1 GTSNPN, CDR2 SVGIG (reference sequence). The CDR3 totals 13 residues. Trimming shortened V by 3 bases and J by 6 bases, and 12 bases separated the two germline ends. Here the CDR3 DNA reads TGTGCCTGGAGGGGCAGGGTGGGTCAGCCCCAGCATTTT. Translating it yields CAWRGRVGQPQHF.